The clone carrying this TCR beta chain came up once. Its antigen remains unknown. At one boundary the junction diverges from the germline segment, which might be a read error. This entry comes from a study of tumor and adjacent non-tumor tissue in lung cancer. General study results and limits: Higher tumor TCR diversity was associated with shorter survival.

CDR1 and CDR2 (germline): SGHDN, FVKESK. This CDR3 is 18 amino acids long. The template was RNA from unsorted bulk tissue. The library came from three nested PCR rounds adapted from ARM-PCR protocols. Using its own MiXCR run on the multiplex PCR reads, TCRdb lists one record per CDR3 protein. Of around 86,000 distinct CDR3 sequences in the sample, approximately 72% are singletons; the top ten hold 8.5% to 10%. The source of this sequence is a woman aged 40 to 49 with non-small cell lung cancer. The chain joins TRBV14 to TRBJ2-1; 8 nucleotides match TRBD2. The sample comprised lung tumor tissue. CDR3 residues: CASSQGGRGGSSYNEQFF. In DNA form, the CDR3 reads TGTGCTAGCAGCCAGGGAGGACGGGGGGGGAGCTCCTACAATGAGCAGTTCTTC.